This T cell receptor (beta chain) came from a study of T cells in Graves' hyperthyroidism and ophthalmopathy. Regarding the study as a whole: Most clonotypes expanded in the thyroid (above 0.001) were also present in blood. Model-based prediction identified ophthalmopathy a median about 6.8 months prior to its onset.

Clinicians diagnosed patients from clinical symptoms, serum thyroxine and TRAb, thyroid ultrasound and orbital computed tomography. Ahead of any ophthalmopathy symptoms, the blood sample was obtained at the first diagnosis of hyperthyroidism. In this sample, this clonotype turned up many times. Its antigen is unknown. There were TCR beta CDR3 regions amplified from RNA transcripts. RT-PCR in the first round (using the HTBI primer set) targeted the TCR CDR3. TCRdb ran MiXCR on the multiplex PCR reads and lists one entry per CDR3 protein. The repertoire has about 260,000 distinct CDR3 sequences, 20% to 30% of them found once; the top ten carry 20% to 30%. This CDR3 is 12 amino acids long. Looked up from germline, CDR1 is ENHRY and CDR2 is SYGVKD. V lost 4 bases, J lost 8 bases, and 11 bases lay in between.

The receptor's source is a man in his forties with Graves' hyperthyroidism that later progressed to Graves' ophthalmopathy. The chain is built from TRBV10-3 and TRBJ1-1; D not certain. Sequenced sample: blood. The CDR3 DNA reads as TGTGCCATCAGTGTTCGGGGAACCGAAGCTTTCTTT. Protein sequence: CAISVRGTEAFF.